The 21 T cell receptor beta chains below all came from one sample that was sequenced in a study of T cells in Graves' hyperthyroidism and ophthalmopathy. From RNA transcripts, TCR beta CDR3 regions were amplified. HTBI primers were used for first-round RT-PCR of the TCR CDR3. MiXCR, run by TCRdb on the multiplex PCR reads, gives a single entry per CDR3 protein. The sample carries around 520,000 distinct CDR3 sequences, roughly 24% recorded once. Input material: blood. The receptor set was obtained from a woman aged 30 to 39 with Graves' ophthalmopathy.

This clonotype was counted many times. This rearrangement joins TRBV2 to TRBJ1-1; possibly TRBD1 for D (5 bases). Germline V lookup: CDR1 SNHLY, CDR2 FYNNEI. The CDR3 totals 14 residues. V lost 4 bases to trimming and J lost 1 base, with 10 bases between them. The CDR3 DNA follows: TGTGCCAGCAGTGCTCAGGGCGGGAACACTGAAGCTTTCTTT. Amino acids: CASSAQGGNTEAFF.

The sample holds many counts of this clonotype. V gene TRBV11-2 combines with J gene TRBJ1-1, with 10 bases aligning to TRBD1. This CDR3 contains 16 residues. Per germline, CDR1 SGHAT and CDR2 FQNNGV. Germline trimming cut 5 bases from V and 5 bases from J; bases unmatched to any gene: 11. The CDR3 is CASSRGQGDLSTEAFF. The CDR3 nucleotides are TGTGCCAGCAGCCGTGGACAGGGGGACCTAAGTACTGAAGCTTTCTTT.

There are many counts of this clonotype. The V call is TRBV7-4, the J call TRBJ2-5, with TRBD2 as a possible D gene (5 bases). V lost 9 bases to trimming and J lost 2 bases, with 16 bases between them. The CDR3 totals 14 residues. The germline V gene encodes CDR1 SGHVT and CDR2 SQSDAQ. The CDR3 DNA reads TGTGCCAGTACTGGCGGGCCAGCGCAAGAGACCCAGTACTTC. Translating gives CASTGGPAQETQYF.

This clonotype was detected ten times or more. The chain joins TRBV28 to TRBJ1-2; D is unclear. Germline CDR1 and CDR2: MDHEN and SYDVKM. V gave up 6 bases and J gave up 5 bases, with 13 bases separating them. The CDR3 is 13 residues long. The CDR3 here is CASSWQAAYGYTF. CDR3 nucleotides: TGTGCCAGCAGCTGGCAGGCAGCTTATGGCTACACCTTC.

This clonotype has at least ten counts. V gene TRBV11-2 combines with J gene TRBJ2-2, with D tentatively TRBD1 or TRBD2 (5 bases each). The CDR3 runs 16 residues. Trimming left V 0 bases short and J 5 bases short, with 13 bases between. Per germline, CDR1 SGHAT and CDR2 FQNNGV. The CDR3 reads CASSLDGTERTGELFF. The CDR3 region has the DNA TGTGCCAGCAGCTTAGATGGGACGGAAAGAACCGGGGAGCTGTTTTTT.

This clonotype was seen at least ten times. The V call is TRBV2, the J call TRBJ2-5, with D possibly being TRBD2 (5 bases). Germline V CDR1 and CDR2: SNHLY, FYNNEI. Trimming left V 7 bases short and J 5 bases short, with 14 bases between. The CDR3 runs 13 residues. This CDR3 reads CASTRGFLETQYF. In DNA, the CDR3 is TGTGCCAGCACCAGAGGGTTTCTGGAGACCCAGTACTTC.

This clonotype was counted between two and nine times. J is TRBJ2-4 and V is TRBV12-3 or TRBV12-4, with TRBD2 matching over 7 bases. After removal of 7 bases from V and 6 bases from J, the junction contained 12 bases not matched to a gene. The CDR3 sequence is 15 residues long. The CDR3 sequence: CASTLRGVVGNIQYF. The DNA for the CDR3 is TGTGCCAGCACCCTCCGGGGGGTGGTCGGAAACATTCAGTACTTC.

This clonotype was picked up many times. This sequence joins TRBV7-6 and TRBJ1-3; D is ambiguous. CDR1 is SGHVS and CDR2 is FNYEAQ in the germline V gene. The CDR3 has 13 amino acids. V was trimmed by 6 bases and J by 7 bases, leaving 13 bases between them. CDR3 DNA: TGTGCCAGCAGTTTACCAGGACTCAACACCATATATTTT. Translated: CASSLPGLNTIYF.

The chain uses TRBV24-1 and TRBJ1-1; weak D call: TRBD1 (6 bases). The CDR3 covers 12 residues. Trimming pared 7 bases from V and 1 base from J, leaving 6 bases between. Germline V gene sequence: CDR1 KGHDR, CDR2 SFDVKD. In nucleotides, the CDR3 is TGTGCCACCAGGGGACAGAACACTGAAGCTTTCTTT. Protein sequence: CATRGQNTEAFF.

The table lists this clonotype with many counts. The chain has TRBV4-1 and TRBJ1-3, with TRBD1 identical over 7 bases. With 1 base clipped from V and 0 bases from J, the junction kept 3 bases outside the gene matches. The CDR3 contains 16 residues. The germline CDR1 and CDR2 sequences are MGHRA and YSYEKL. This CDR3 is CASSQGGQSSGNTIYF. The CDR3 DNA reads TGCGCCAGCAGCCAAGGGGGACAGAGCTCTGGAAACACCATATATTTT.

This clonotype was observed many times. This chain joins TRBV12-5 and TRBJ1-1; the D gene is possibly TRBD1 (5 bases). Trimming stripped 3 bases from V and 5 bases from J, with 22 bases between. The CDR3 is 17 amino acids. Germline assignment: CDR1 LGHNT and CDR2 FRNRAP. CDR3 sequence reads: CASGFSFFRGVETEAFF. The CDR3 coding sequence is TGTGCTAGTGGTTTTAGCTTCTTTCGAGGGGTCGAAACTGAAGCTTTCTTT.

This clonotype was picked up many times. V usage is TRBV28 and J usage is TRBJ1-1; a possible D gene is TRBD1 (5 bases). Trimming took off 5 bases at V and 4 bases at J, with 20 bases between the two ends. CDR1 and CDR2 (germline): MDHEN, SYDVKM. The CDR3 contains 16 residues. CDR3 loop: CASSTPISGSGTEAFF. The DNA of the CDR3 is TGTGCCAGCAGTACGCCGATCTCAGGGAGTGGCACTGAAGCTTTCTTT.

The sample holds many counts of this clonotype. The DNA of the CDR3 is TGTGCCAGCAGCCCTGACAGGGCTTTGGGAAACACCATATATTTT. Amino acids: CASSPDRALGNTIYF. The rearrangement joins TRBV6-1 to TRBJ1-3; 7 bases align to TRBD1. This CDR3 contains 15 residues. Germline CDR1 reads MNHNS; CDR2 reads SASEGT. After removal of 6 bases from V and 4 bases from J, the junction contained 9 bases not matched to a gene.

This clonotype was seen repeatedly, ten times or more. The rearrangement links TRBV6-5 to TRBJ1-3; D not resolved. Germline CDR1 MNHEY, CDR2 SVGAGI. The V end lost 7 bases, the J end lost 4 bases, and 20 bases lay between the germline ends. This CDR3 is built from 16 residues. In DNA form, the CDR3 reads TGTGCCAGCACAACCGGCCCGGGCCTCGGAGGAAACACCATATATTTT. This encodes CASTTGPGLGGNTIYF.

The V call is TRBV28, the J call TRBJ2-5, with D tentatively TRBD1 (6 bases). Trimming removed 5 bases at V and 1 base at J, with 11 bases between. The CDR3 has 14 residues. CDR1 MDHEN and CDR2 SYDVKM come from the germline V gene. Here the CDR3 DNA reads TGTGCCAGCAGTGTAACAGGGCCCCAAGAGACCCAGTACTTC. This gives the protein CASSVTGPQETQYF.

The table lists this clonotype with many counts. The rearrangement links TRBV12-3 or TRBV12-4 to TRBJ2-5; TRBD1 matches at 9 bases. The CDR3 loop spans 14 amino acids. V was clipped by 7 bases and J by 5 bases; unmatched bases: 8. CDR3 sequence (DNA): TGTGCCAGCACCTGGGGGACAGGGTGGGAGACCCAGTACTTC. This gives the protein CASTWGTGWETQYF.

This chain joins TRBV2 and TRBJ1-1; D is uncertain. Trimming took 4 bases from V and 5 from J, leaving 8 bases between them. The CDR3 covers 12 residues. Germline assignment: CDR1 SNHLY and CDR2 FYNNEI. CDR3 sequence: CASSAEWTEAFF. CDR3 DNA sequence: TGTGCCAGCAGTGCAGAATGGACTGAAGCTTTCTTT.

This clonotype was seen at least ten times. This CDR3 is CAINGGTDTQYF. The CDR3 coding sequence is TGTGCCATCAACGGGGGCACAGATACGCAGTATTTT. The V and J genes are TRBV10-3 and TRBJ2-3; D is possibly TRBD2 (5 bases). Germline V gene data show CDR1 as ENHRY and CDR2 as SYGVKD. The CDR3 contains 12 residues. Trimming left V 7 bases short and J 1 base short, with 6 bases between.

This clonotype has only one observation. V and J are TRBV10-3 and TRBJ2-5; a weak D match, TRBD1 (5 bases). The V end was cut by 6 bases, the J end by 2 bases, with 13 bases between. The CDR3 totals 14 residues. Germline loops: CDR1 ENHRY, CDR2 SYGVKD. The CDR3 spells CAISITTEQETQYF. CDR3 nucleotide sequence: TGTGCCATCAGCATAACGACAGAGCAAGAGACCCAGTACTTC.

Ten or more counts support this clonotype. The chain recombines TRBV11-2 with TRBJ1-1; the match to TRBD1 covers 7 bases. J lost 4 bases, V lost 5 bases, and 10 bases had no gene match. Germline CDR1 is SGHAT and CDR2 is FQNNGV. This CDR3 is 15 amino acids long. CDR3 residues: CASSRRQGGGTEAFF. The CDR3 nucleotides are TGTGCCAGCAGCCGAAGACAGGGTGGGGGCACTGAAGCTTTCTTT.

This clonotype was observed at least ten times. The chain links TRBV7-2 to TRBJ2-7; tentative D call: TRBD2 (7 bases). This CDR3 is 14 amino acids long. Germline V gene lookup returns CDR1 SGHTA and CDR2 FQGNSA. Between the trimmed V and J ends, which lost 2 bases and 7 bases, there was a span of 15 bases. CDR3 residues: CASSLLRGAQEQYF. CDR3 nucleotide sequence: TGTGCCAGCAGCTTACTTCGGGGGGCGCAGGAGCAGTACTTC.